This T cell receptor (beta chain) is drawn from a study of T-cell reconstitution after alpha-beta-depleted transplantation in children. A note on this clonotype: The junction does not match germline at one end; this may be a read error.

From germline, CDR1 is LGHNA and CDR2 YSLEER. The CDR3 runs to 13 residues. Molecular barcoding with unique molecular identifiers was used for the TCRbeta library. TCRdb used MiXCR to reprocess the PCR reads, holding one entry per CDR3 protein. The sample yields a few hundred thousand distinct CDR3 sequences, more than 10% seen once. J is TRBJ1-5 and V is TRBV4-3; D remains ambiguous. Sequencing was performed on PBMCs, taken from the stem cell graft. The origin of this receptor is a human donor who donated a stem cell graft to a child with Fanconi anemia. CDR3 DNA sequence: TGCGGCAGCAGCCAAGGGAGGCTTCAGCCCCAGCATTTT. Its protein product is CGSSQGRLQPQHF.